A selection of T cell receptor beta chains follows, all from one sample in a study of T cells after yellow fever vaccination. Each CDR3 protein gets one entry after TCRdb re-called the 5' RACE reads with MiXCR. Of hundreds of thousands of distinct CDR3 sequences listed, approximately 13% were seen once; the top ten hold about 15%. The material sequenced was PBMCs, taken on the day of the yellow fever booster vaccination. The receptors stem from a man aged 25-40 years who received the YFV17D yellow fever vaccine. CDR3s include the opening cysteine and the closing phenylalanine or tryptophan. D genes are given only for firm matches. Clone size appears in some rows only: once, few, many, or a class for an expanded clone.

d_call: -; v_call: TRBV29-1; clone_size: few; j_call: TRBJ2-4; cdr3_nt: TGCAGCGTCACAGGGGCTAGCGGACCCCTGGGGGCCAAAAACATTCAGTACTTC; cdr3_aa: CSVTGASGPLGAKNIQYF
d_call: TRBD2; v_call: TRBV12-3/TRBV12-4; clone_size: -; j_call: TRBJ2-7; cdr3_nt: TGTGCCAGCAGCTCTCCCCTGACTAGCGGGAGAGTCGAGCAGTACTTC; cdr3_aa: CASSSPLTSGRVEQYF
d_call: TRBD2; v_call: TRBV4-1; clone_size: -; j_call: TRBJ2-1; cdr3_nt: TGCGCCAGCAGCCAAGATCCCAGCGGGAGGGTCGATGAGCAGTTCTTC; cdr3_aa: CASSQDPSGRVDEQFF
d_call: -; v_call: TRBV5-5; clone_size: few; j_call: TRBJ2-7; cdr3_nt: TGTGCCAGCAGCTCACTAGTTCTCGAGCAGTACTTC; cdr3_aa: CASSSLVLEQYF
d_call: -; v_call: TRBV7-9; clone_size: few; j_call: TRBJ2-1; cdr3_nt: TGTGCCAGCAGGTCGACTAGCAATGAGCAGTTCTTC; cdr3_aa: CASRSTSNEQFF
d_call: -; v_call: TRBV5-1; clone_size: many; j_call: TRBJ2-2; cdr3_nt: TGCGCCAGCAGCGAGCGCCTCACCGGGGAGCTGTTTTTT; cdr3_aa: CASSERLTGELFF
d_call: TRBD2; v_call: TRBV7-9; clone_size: few; j_call: TRBJ2-7; cdr3_nt: TGTGCCAGCAGCCAGCGGGGACCCACGAACCACGAGCAGTACTTC; cdr3_aa: CASSQRGPTNHEQYF
d_call: -; v_call: TRBV7-3; clone_size: -; j_call: TRBJ2-2; cdr3_nt: TGTGCCAGCAGCCAACAGGGAGCCGCGAACACCGGGGAGCTGTTTTTT; cdr3_aa: CASSQQGAANTGELFF
d_call: -; v_call: TRBV21-1; clone_size: -; j_call: TRBJ2-5; cdr3_nt: TGTGCCAGCACCTCCCGCCTCCTAGCGGGAGCGGGGGAGACCCAGTACTTC; cdr3_aa: CASTSRLLAGAGETQYF
d_call: -; v_call: TRBV4-2; clone_size: -; j_call: TRBJ1-1; cdr3_nt: TGTGCCAGCAGCCAAGCGGAGGGCCCTGAAGCTTTCTTT; cdr3_aa: CASSQAEGPEAFF
d_call: TRBD2; v_call: TRBV11-2; clone_size: -; j_call: TRBJ2-3; cdr3_nt: TGTGCCAGCAGCTTAGTAGGAGCGGCTAGCGGGAGGGCCTTTTTGGCAGATACGCAGTATTTT; cdr3_aa: CASSLVGAASGRAFLADTQYF
d_call: -; v_call: TRBV15; clone_size: many; j_call: TRBJ1-1; cdr3_nt: TGTGCCACCAGCAGAGACCCCCTTTTAGGGTCTGAAGCTTTCTTT; cdr3_aa: CATSRDPLLGSEAFF
d_call: TRBD1; v_call: TRBV24-1; clone_size: -; j_call: TRBJ2-1; cdr3_nt: TGTGCCACCAGTGGTGGACAGGGTTACGACAATGAGCAGTTCTTC; cdr3_aa: CATSGGQGYDNEQFF
d_call: TRBD1; v_call: TRBV7-6; clone_size: few; j_call: TRBJ2-1; cdr3_nt: TGTGCCAGCAGCTTTTCGGGACAGGGGTTCTATGAGCAGTTCTTC; cdr3_aa: CASSFSGQGFYEQFF
d_call: -; v_call: TRBV20-1; clone_size: -; j_call: TRBJ2-1; cdr3_nt: TGCAGTGCTAGTGAGGCCTACAATGAGCAGTTCTTC; cdr3_aa: CSASEAYNEQFF
d_call: TRBD2; v_call: TRBV5-1; clone_size: -; j_call: TRBJ2-5; cdr3_nt: TGCGCCAGCAGCTTCCCAGCGGGAGGGGAAAAGACCCAGTACTTC; cdr3_aa: CASSFPAGGEKTQYF
d_call: -; v_call: TRBV25-1; clone_size: few; j_call: TRBJ1-3; cdr3_nt: TGTGCCAGCAGTGTTGCGACAGGCTCTGGAAACACCATATATTTT; cdr3_aa: CASSVATGSGNTIYF
d_call: -; v_call: TRBV6-5; clone_size: -; j_call: TRBJ1-2; cdr3_nt: TGTGCCAGCAGTTACGGAAATTTAGGTGGCTATGGCTACACCTTC; cdr3_aa: CASSYGNLGGYGYTF
d_call: -; v_call: TRBV4-2; clone_size: few; j_call: TRBJ2-7; cdr3_nt: TGTGCCAGCAGCCAAGTCCCCTCGGTGAAGGACGAGCAGTACTTC; cdr3_aa: CASSQVPSVKDEQYF
d_call: -; v_call: TRBV4-1; clone_size: -; j_call: TRBJ2-7; cdr3_nt: TGCGCCAGCAGCCACCATTTAGCCGCCCCGGGACGATCCTACGAGCAGTACTTC; cdr3_aa: CASSHHLAAPGRSYEQYF
d_call: -; v_call: TRBV7-2; clone_size: -; j_call: TRBJ2-1; cdr3_nt: TGTGCCAGCAGCCCTTTTGGGGGCAGGAATGAGCAGTTCTTC; cdr3_aa: CASSPFGGRNEQFF
d_call: -; v_call: TRBV29-1; clone_size: -; j_call: TRBJ1-4; cdr3_nt: TGCAGCGTCGGGACAAGAAATGAAAAACTGTTTTTT; cdr3_aa: CSVGTRNEKLFF
d_call: TRBD2; v_call: TRBV10-3; clone_size: -; j_call: TRBJ2-3; cdr3_nt: TGTGCCATCAGCGCCGGACTAGCGGGAGTGGCAGATACGCAGTATTTT; cdr3_aa: CAISAGLAGVADTQYF
d_call: TRBD1; v_call: TRBV29-1; clone_size: -; j_call: TRBJ2-3; cdr3_nt: TGCAGCAAGGGGGACAGGGTCACAGATACGCAGTATTTT; cdr3_aa: CSKGDRVTDTQYF
d_call: TRBD2; v_call: TRBV29-1; clone_size: -; j_call: TRBJ2-7; cdr3_nt: TGCAGCGTTGAACAGGTCGTCGGGGCGGGAGTGTACGAGCAGTACTTC; cdr3_aa: CSVEQVVGAGVYEQYF
d_call: -; v_call: TRBV15; clone_size: few; j_call: TRBJ2-5; cdr3_nt: TGTGCCACCAGCAGAGGAGAGGAGACCCAGTACTTC; cdr3_aa: CATSRGEETQYF
d_call: -; v_call: TRBV29-1; clone_size: few; j_call: TRBJ2-6; cdr3_nt: TGCAGCGTTGATGCCGGGGCTGGGGCCAACGTCCTGACTTTC; cdr3_aa: CSVDAGAGANVLTF
d_call: -; v_call: TRBV6-2/TRBV6-3; clone_size: -; j_call: TRBJ2-7; cdr3_nt: TGTGCCAGCACAGGGACTCGAACTTACGAGCAGTACTTC; cdr3_aa: CASTGTRTYEQYF
d_call: -; v_call: TRBV6-1; clone_size: -; j_call: TRBJ2-6; cdr3_nt: TGTGCCAGCAGTGAAGGACTGTGGAACGTCCTGACTTTC; cdr3_aa: CASSEGLWNVLTF
d_call: TRBD2; v_call: TRBV6-1; clone_size: -; j_call: TRBJ2-3; cdr3_nt: TGTGCCAGCAGCCGCCGTAGCGGGAGTTCGGAAAATACGCAGTATTTT; cdr3_aa: CASSRRSGSSENTQYF
d_call: TRBD1; v_call: TRBV14; clone_size: few; j_call: TRBJ2-4; cdr3_nt: TGTGCCAGCAGCCGACAGGGGGTGGCCAAAAACATTCAGTACTTC; cdr3_aa: CASSRQGVAKNIQYF
d_call: -; v_call: TRBV7-3; clone_size: few; j_call: TRBJ2-3; cdr3_nt: TGTGCCAGCAGCTTACCCGATATTGGAGGACCCTCTAGCACAGATACGCAGTATTTT; cdr3_aa: CASSLPDIGGPSSTDTQYF
d_call: -; v_call: TRBV29-1; clone_size: few; j_call: TRBJ2-7; cdr3_nt: TGCAGCGTCGTGGACATTGCCTACGAGCAGTACTTC; cdr3_aa: CSVVDIAYEQYF
d_call: -; v_call: TRBV5-6; clone_size: -; j_call: TRBJ2-7; cdr3_nt: TGTGCCAGCAGCCATCCGGCGGCCCGCTCCTACGAGCAGTACTTC; cdr3_aa: CASSHPAARSYEQYF
d_call: -; v_call: TRBV15; clone_size: -; j_call: TRBJ1-5; cdr3_nt: TGTGCCACCAGCAGAGCTGGGACAAATAGCAATCAGCCCCAGCATTTT; cdr3_aa: CATSRAGTNSNQPQHF
d_call: -; v_call: TRBV9; clone_size: -; j_call: TRBJ2-3; cdr3_nt: TGTGCCAGCAGCCAACACGCGCCCACAGATACGCAGTATTTT; cdr3_aa: CASSQHAPTDTQYF
d_call: TRBD2; v_call: TRBV5-1; clone_size: -; j_call: TRBJ2-7; cdr3_nt: TGCGCCAGCAGTCGGGGTAGCGGGACCTACGAGCAGTACTTC; cdr3_aa: CASSRGSGTYEQYF
d_call: TRBD1; v_call: TRBV7-9; clone_size: few; j_call: TRBJ2-6; cdr3_nt: TGTGCCAGCCTAGGACAGGTTTTCTCTGGGGCCAACGTCCTGACTTTC; cdr3_aa: CASLGQVFSGANVLTF
d_call: -; v_call: TRBV7-3; clone_size: few; j_call: TRBJ2-1; cdr3_nt: TGTGCCAGCAGCTTCCTTCCGGCCGAAAATGAGCAGTTCTTC; cdr3_aa: CASSFLPAENEQFF
d_call: -; v_call: TRBV9; clone_size: -; j_call: TRBJ2-5; cdr3_nt: TGTGCCAGCAGCGCCGATCAGACCCAGTACTTC; cdr3_aa: CASSADQTQYF
d_call: TRBD1; v_call: TRBV12-3/TRBV12-4; clone_size: -; j_call: TRBJ2-7; cdr3_nt: TGTGCCAGCAGTTTTCTAACAGGGGACGAGCAGTACTTC; cdr3_aa: CASSFLTGDEQYF
d_call: TRBD2; v_call: TRBV29-1; clone_size: -; j_call: TRBJ2-3; cdr3_nt: TGCAGCGTTGAGCGGGAGGGAGGAACAGATACGCAGTATTTT; cdr3_aa: CSVEREGGTDTQYF
d_call: TRBD2; v_call: TRBV5-1; clone_size: few; j_call: TRBJ2-1; cdr3_nt: TGCGCCAGCAGCTTGGTACTAGCGGGAGGTGAAGAGCAGTTCTTC; cdr3_aa: CASSLVLAGGEEQFF
d_call: TRBD2; v_call: TRBV5-6; clone_size: -; j_call: TRBJ2-1; cdr3_nt: TGTGCCAGCAGCTCAGCGGGAGGGCCGAGGAATGAGCAGTTCTTC; cdr3_aa: CASSSAGGPRNEQFF
d_call: -; v_call: TRBV7-9; clone_size: few; j_call: TRBJ2-2; cdr3_nt: TGTGCCAGCACCACAAGACAGGCGAACACCGGGGAGCTGTTTTTT; cdr3_aa: CASTTRQANTGELFF
d_call: -; v_call: TRBV7-9; clone_size: many; j_call: TRBJ1-6; cdr3_nt: TGTGCCAGCAGCCCACAGGGATTTTCGGGACCCCTCCACTTT; cdr3_aa: CASSPQGFSGPLHF
d_call: -; v_call: TRBV19; clone_size: many; j_call: TRBJ2-7; cdr3_nt: TGTGCCAGTAGTATAGCCGGGGCATCCGAGCAGTACTTC; cdr3_aa: CASSIAGASEQYF
d_call: TRBD1; v_call: TRBV10-3; clone_size: many; j_call: TRBJ2-7; cdr3_nt: TGTGCCATCAGCTCCTTGACAGGGAGTTCCTACGAGCAGTACTTC; cdr3_aa: CAISSLTGSSYEQYF
d_call: -; v_call: TRBV7-2; clone_size: -; j_call: TRBJ2-7; cdr3_nt: TGTGCCAGCAGACGACCCCCTCTCGGCGAGCAGTACTTC; cdr3_aa: CASRRPPLGEQYF
d_call: -; v_call: TRBV20-1; clone_size: -; j_call: TRBJ1-3; cdr3_nt: TGCAGTGCTGTCAGGTCATCCTCTGGAAACACCATATATTTT; cdr3_aa: CSAVRSSSGNTIYF